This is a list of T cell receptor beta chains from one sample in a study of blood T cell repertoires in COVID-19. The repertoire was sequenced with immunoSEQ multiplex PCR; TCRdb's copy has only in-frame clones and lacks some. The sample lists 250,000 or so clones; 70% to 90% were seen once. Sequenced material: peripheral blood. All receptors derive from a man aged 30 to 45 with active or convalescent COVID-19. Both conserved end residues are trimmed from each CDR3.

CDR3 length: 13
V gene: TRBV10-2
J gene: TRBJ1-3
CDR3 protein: ASKPGTGSGNTIY

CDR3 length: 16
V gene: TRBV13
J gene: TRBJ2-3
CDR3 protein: ASSLGYTGQVETDTQY

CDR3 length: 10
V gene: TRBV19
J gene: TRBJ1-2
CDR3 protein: ASSTERNGYT

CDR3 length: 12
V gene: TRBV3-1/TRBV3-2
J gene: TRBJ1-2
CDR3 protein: AAYGPGVDYGYT

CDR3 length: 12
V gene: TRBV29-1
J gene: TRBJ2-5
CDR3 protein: SVNRVIRQETQY

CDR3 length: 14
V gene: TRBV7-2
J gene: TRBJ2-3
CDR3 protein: ASSLQLAGGQRVQY

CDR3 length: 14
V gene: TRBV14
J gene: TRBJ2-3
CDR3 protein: ASSTNRGVNTDTQY

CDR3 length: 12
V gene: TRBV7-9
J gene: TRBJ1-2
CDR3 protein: ASSPVGQHYGYT

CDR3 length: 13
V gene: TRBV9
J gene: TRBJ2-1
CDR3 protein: ASSETGTGYDEQF

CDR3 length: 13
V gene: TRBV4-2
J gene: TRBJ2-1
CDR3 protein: ASSQSSGPYNEQF

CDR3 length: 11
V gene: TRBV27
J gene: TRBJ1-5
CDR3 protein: ASSYRVDQPQH

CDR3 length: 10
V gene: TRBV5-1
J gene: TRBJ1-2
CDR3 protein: ASHPGDYGYT

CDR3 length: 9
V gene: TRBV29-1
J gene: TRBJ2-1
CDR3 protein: SGGGGNEQF

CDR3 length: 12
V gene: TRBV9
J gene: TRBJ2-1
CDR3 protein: ASSGGLVSNEQF

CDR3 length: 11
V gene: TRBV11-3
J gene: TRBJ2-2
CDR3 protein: ASSFPGAGELF

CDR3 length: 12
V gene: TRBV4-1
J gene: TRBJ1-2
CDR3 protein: ASSQDGDSYGYT

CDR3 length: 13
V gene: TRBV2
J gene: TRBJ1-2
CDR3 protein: ASSADRGRGHGYT

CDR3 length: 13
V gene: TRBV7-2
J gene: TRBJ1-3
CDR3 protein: ASSLPNYSGNTIY

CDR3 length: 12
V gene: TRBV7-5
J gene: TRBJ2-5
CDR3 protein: ARSLAGLGETQY

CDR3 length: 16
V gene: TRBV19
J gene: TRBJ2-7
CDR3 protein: ASSTGRYGDRGIYEQY

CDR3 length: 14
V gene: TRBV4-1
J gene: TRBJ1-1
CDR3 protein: ASSQEPGGWDTEAF

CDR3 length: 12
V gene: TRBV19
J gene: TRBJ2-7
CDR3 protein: ASSRTGMSVEQY

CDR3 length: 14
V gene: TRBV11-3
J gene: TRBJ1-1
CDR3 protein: ASSLEGGRTGTEAF

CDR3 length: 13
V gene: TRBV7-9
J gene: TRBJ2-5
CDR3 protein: ASSLVGGRQETQY

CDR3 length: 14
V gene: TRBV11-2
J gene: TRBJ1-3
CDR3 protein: ASSLEPRFSGNTIY

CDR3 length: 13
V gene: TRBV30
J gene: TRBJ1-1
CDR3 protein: AWSRKPTGDTEAF

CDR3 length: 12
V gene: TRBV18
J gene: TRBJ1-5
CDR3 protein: ASSPLQGKQPQH

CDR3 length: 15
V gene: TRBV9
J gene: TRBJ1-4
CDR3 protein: ASSVGAVGQGGEKLF

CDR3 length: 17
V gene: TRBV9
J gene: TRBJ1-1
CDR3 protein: ASSDNPKTGALLNTEAF

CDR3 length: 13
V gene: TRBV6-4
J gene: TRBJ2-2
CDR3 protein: ASSVVIANTGELF

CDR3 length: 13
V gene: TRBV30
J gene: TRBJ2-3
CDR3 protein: AWSVRMGGTDTQY

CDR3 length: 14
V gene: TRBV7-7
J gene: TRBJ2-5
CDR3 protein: ASSLAAGTSQETQY

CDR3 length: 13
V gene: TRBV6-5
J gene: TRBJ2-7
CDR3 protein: ASSWTSGSSYEQY

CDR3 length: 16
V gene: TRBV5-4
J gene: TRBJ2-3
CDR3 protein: ASSPNLAPDRSTDTQY

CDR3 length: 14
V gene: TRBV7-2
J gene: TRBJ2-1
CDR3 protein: ASSLAPTAPYNEQF

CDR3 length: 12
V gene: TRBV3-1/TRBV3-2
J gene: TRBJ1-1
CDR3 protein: ASSHPTGDTEAF

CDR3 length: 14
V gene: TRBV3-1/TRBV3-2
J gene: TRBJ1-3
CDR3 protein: ASSQAQGGVGNTIY

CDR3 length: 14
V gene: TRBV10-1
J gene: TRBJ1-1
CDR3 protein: ASPFRGGQGGPEAF

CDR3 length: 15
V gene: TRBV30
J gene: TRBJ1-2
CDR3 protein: AWKRLYGTGGFYGYT

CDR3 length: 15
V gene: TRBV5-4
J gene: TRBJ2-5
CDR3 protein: ASSGEWIGGSQETQY

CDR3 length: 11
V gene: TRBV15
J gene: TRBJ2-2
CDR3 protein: ATSIAGFGELF

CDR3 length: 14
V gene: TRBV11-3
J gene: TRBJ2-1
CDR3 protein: ASSLDPGNSYNEQF

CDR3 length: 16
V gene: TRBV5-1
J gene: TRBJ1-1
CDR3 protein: ASSLAIGPTEMNTEAF

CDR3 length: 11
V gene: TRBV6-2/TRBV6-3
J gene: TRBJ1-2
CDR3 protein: ASSPTGRYGYT

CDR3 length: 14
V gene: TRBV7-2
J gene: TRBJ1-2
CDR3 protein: ASSPFTPTGAGGYT

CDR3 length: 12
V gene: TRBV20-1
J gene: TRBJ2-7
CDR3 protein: SASQGAIVDEQY

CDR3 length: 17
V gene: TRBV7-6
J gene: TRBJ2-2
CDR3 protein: ASSSGGSGGDEIAGELF

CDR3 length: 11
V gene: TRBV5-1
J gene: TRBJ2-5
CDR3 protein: ASSLVRQETQY

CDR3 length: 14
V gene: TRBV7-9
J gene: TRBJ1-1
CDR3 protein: ASSLDGAGASTEAF

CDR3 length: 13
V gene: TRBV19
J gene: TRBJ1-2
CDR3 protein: ASSIQAGTAYGYT

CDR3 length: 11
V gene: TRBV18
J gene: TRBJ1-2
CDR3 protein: ASSQTGRWGYT

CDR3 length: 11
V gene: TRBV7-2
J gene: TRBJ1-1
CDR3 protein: ASRTTANTEAF